The 16 T cell receptor beta chains below were found in one sample sequenced in a study of early T cells in non-severe SARS-CoV-2 infection. In TCRdb, the 5' RACE reads were re-called with MiXCR into one record per CDR3 protein. The sample shows 70,000 to 90,000 distinct CDR3 sequences, 14% to 15% of them seen only once. The sequenced sample was whole blood. The receptors here all came from an adult who was a healthcare worker with PCR-confirmed SARS-CoV-2 infection or an uninfected control (not recorded which).

This clonotype was detected only a few times. The chain has TRBV20-1 and TRBJ2-3, with D maybe TRBD2 (5 bases). The V gene's germline CDR1 is DFQATT and CDR2 SNEGSKA (reference sequence). V gave up 6 bases and J gave up 5 bases, with 21 bases separating them. The CDR3 is 15 residues long. The CDR3: CSAPRLSGGGDTQYF. CDR3 in DNA: TGCAGTGCGCCCCGCTTGAGCGGAGGAGGAGATACGCAGTATTTT.

In its sample, this clonotype was seen a few times. The V call is TRBV6-2 or TRBV6-3, the J call TRBJ1-1, with a weak D call TRBD1 (5 bases). Germline V lookup: CDR1 MNHEY, CDR2 SVGEGT. Trimming cost V 5 bases and J 1 base, with 14 bases left between them. The CDR3 spans 15 residues. CDR3 DNA: TGTGCCAGCAGTACTCGGGGCTTCCAGAACACTGAAGCTTTCTTT. Its protein is CASSTRGFQNTEAFF.

The J gene is TRBJ2-1, the V gene TRBV24-1; 8 nucleotides align to TRBD2. This CDR3 is 16 amino acids long. The V and J ends lost 4 bases and 0 bases, in that order; junction bases with no gene match: 4. Germline CDR1 is KGHDR and CDR2 is SFDVKD. CDR3 nucleotides: TGTGCCACCAGTGAGTGGAGCGGGAGCTCCTACAATGAGCAGTTCTTC. Protein: CATSEWSGSSYNEQFF.

This clonotype has just a few counts. V gene TRBV24-1 combines with J gene TRBJ2-1, with D maybe TRBD2 (5 bases). Germline CDR1 KGHDR, CDR2 SFDVKD. CDR3 length: 16 amino acids. V gave up 5 bases and J gave up 8 bases, with 21 bases separating them. The CDR3 region is CATSGADSRRYDEQFF. The CDR3 DNA reads as TGTGCCACCAGTGGGGCGGACTCGAGGCGTTACGATGAGCAGTTCTTC.

This clonotype has a handful of counts. The rearrangement uses TRBV7-8 and TRBJ2-1; the D gene is possibly TRBD2 (5 bases). Deletions cut 5 bases from V and 4 bases from J, with 21 bases between. This CDR3 has 17 amino acids. CDR1 is SGHVS and CDR2 is FQNEAQ in the germline V gene. The CDR3 bases are TGTGCCAGCAGCCCGCATAGGGCCATCGGGATATACAATGAGCAGTTCTTC. It is translated as CASSPHRAIGIYNEQFF.

The CDR3 spells CASSLQGEHTQYF. The CDR3 DNA reads as TGTGCCAGCAGCTTACAGGGGGAGCATACGCAGTATTTT. The V call is TRBV7-9, the J call TRBJ2-3; 7 bases match TRBD1. CDR3 length equals 13 residues. Trimming cost V 2 bases and J 7 bases; bases outside gene matches: 3. CDR1 is SEHNR, CDR2 FQNEAQ, per germline (reference sequence).

The chain links TRBV5-1 to TRBJ2-3; TRBD1 or TRBD2 may be the D gene (6 bases each). CDR3 length equals 15 residues. Trimming pared 0 bases from V and 5 bases from J, leaving 13 bases between. CDR1 and CDR2 (germline): SGHRS, YFSETQ. CDR3: CASSLETGAEDTQYF. CDR3 sequence (DNA): TGCGCCAGCAGCTTGGAGACGGGGGCTGAAGATACGCAGTATTTT.

This sequence joins TRBV5-1 and TRBJ2-2; TRBD1 agrees at 7 bases. Germline V CDR1 and CDR2: SGHRS, YFSETQ. The V and J ends lost 4 bases and 6 bases, in that order; junction bases with no gene match: 6. The CDR3 sequence is 14 residues long. The CDR3 region has the DNA TGCGCCAGCAGCGCCGACAGGGTCCCCGGGGAGCTGTTTTTT. Residues: CASSADRVPGELFF.

V gene TRBV7-9 combines with J gene TRBJ1-1; D is uncertain. Per germline, CDR1 SEHNR and CDR2 FQNEAQ (reference sequence). The CDR3 runs to 14 residues. Trimming shortened V by 3 bases and J by 3 bases, and 11 bases separated the two germline ends. CDR3 sequence (DNA): TGTGCCAGCAGCTTCGAAGGACCCTACACTGAAGCTTTCTTT. This encodes CASSFEGPYTEAFF.

The gene calls are TRBV20-1 and TRBJ1-6; D possibly corresponds to TRBD1 (6 bases). CDR3 length: 13 amino acids. CDR1 and CDR2 (germline): DFQATT, SNEGSKA (reference sequence). V was clipped by 3 bases and J by 10 bases, with 13 bases between them. CDR3 nucleotides: TGCAGTGCTAGGAGCAGGGGCTTCTCACCCCTCCACTTT. It encodes CSARSRGFSPLHF.

The chain joins TRBV7-2 to TRBJ2-3; 7 bases fit TRBD2. The CDR3 extends over 15 amino acids. Per germline, CDR1 SGHTA and CDR2 FQGNSA. The V segment lost 0 bases and the J segment 7 bases; nucleotides outside the gene matches: 7. CDR3 sequence: CASSLAGGRVNTQYF. The CDR3 DNA sequence: TGTGCCAGCAGCTTAGCGGGAGGGAGGGTAAATACGCAGTATTTT.

This chain joins TRBV20-1 and TRBJ2-1, with TRBD2 identical over 10 bases. The CDR3 has 16 amino acids. The V gene end was trimmed by 0 bases and the J gene end by 6 bases; junction bases not matched to a gene: 8. In germline, CDR1 is DFQATT, CDR2 SNEGSKA (reference sequence). The CDR3 reads CSARDRAGGRVNEQFF. CDR3 nucleotide sequence: TGCAGTGCTAGAGATCGAGCGGGAGGGAGGGTCAATGAGCAGTTCTTC.

This clonotype was recorded a few times. The rearrangement uses TRBV25-1 and TRBJ2-3; D uncertain. The CDR3 loop spans 17 amino acids. Trimming took 0 bases from V and 6 from J, leaving 19 bases between them. Germline V gene data show CDR1 as MGHDK and CDR2 as SYGVNS. The CDR3 nucleotides are TGTGCCAGCAGTGAATATGGGCCGGATAGTGCGAGCGATACGCAGTATTTT. Translated: CASSEYGPDSASDTQYF.

V is TRBV6-2 or TRBV6-3 and J is TRBJ2-7; TRBD1 is a possible D gene (5 bases). V was pared by 4 bases and J by 7 bases, with 20 bases between. CDR1 MNHEY and CDR2 SVGEGT come from the germline V gene. This CDR3 region has 15 residues. The CDR3: CASSSGYKGLGEQYF. In DNA form, the CDR3 reads TGTGCCAGCAGTTCCGGTTACAAGGGGCTCGGGGAGCAGTACTTC.

This clonotype was detected a few times. This chain uses TRBV10-2 with TRBJ1-2; maybe TRBD1 (5 bases). Germline-derived CDR1 and CDR2 are WSHSY and SAAADI. V was pared by 2 bases and J by 8 bases, with 12 bases between. CDR3 length: 13 amino acids. CDR3 nucleotides: TGCGCCAGCAGTGAGCCTGGGGCAGGGGGCTACACCTTC. Amino acids: CASSEPGAGGYTF.

The chain recombines TRBV4-1 with TRBJ1-1; tentative D call: TRBD1 (5 bases). The CDR3 consists of 14 residues. Germline-derived CDR1 and CDR2 are MGHRA and YSYEKL. Trimming stripped 0 bases from V and 7 bases from J, with 12 bases between. Here the CDR3 reads CASSQDWRQLEAFF. CDR3 DNA: TGCGCCAGCAGCCAAGATTGGAGACAGCTTGAAGCTTTCTTT.